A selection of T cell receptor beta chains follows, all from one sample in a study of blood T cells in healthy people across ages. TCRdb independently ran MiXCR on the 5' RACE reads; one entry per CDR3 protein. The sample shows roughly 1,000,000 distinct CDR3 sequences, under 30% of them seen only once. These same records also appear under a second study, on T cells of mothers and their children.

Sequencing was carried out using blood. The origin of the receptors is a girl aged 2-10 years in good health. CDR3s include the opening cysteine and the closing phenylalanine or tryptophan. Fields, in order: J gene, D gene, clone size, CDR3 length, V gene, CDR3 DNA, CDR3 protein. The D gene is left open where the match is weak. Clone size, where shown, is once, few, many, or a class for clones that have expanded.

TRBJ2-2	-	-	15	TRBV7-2	TGTGCCAGCAGCTTAGGACTGGAAAACACCGGGGAGCTGTTTTTT	CASSLGLENTGELFF
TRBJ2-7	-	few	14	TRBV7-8	TGTGCCAGCAGCTTTTCCGACGGCACCTACGAGCAGTACTTC	CASSFSDGTYEQYF
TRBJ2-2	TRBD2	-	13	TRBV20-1	TGCAGTGCCGTGACCGGGAGGACCGGGGAGCTGTTTTTT	CSAVTGRTGELFF
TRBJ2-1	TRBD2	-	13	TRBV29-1	TGCAGCCCGACCAGCGGGATAAACAATGAGCAGTTCTTC	CSPTSGINNEQFF
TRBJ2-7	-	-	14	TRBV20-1	TGCAGTGCTAGGCTAGCCGCATTCTCCTACGAGCAGTACTTC	CSARLAAFSYEQYF
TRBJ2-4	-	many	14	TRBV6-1	TGTGCCAGCGGGGTCGAGATAGCCAAAAACATTCAGTACTTC	CASGVEIAKNIQYF
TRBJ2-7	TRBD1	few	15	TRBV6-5	TGTGCCACAGTCACAGGACAGGGGGGATTCTACGAGCAGTACTTC	CATVTGQGGFYEQYF
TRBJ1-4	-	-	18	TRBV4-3	TGCGCCAGCAGCCAAACCTCCGAATTTCGGGGTCTTAATGAAAAACTGTTTTTT	CASSQTSEFRGLNEKLFF
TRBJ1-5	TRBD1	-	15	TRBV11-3	TGTGCCAGCAGCTCCCGGGACAGGGAAGATCAGCCCCAGCATTTT	CASSSRDREDQPQHF
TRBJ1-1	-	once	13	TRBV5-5	TGTGCCAGCGATCAGCAGGGTCGCACTGAAGCTTTCTTT	CASDQQGRTEAFF
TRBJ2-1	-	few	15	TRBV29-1	TGCAGCGTTGAAGTCGGAGCGGCCACGTTCAATGAGCAGTTCTTC	CSVEVGAATFNEQFF
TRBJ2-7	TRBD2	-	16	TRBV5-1	TGCGCCAGCAGCTGGACCGTAGCGGGAGACTCCTACGAGCAGTACTTC	CASSWTVAGDSYEQYF
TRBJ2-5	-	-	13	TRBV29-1	TGCAGCGTTCTCCAGGGCATCCAAGAGACCCAGTACTTC	CSVLQGIQETQYF
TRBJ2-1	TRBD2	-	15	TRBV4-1	TGCGCCAGCAGCCAAGGCGGCGGGAGCCACCATGAGCAGTTCTTC	CASSQGGGSHHEQFF
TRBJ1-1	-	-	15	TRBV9	TGTGCCAGCAGCGTTCTGGCGACAGGAGGCACTGAAGCTTTCTTT	CASSVLATGGTEAFF
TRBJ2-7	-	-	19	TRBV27	TGTGCCAGCAGTTTATCGGGGTCTGTGGGGCGTGGTAGGGCCTACGAGCAGTACTTC	CASSLSGSVGRGRAYEQYF
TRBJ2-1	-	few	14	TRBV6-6	TGTGCCAGCAGTTACTACACAGCCCCCAATGAGCAGTTCTTC	CASSYYTAPNEQFF
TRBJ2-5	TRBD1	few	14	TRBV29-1	TGCAGCGTTGACCCCGGACAGGGGGAAGAGACCCAGTACTTC	CSVDPGQGEETQYF
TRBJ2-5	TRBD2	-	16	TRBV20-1	TGCAGTGCTAGAGATCGGTTAGCGGGGGACCAAGAGACCCAGTACTTC	CSARDRLAGDQETQYF
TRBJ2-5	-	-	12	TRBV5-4	TGTGCCAGCAGCGTGGCTATGGAGACCCAGTACTTC	CASSVAMETQYF
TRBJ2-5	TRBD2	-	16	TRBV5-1	TGCGCCAGCAGCACGGGACTAGCGGGAGGTTTGAATGAGCAGTCCTTC	CASSTGLAGGLNEQSF
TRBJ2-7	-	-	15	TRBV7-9	TGTGCCAGCAGCTTAGATCAGCACGAGAACTACGAGCAGTACTTC	CASSLDQHENYEQYF
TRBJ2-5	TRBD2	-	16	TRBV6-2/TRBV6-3	TGTGCCAGCAGTTCAAGACTAGCGGGGGACTTAGAGACCCAGTACTTC	CASSSRLAGDLETQYF
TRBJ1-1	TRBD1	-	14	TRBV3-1	TGTGCCAGCAGACGACAGGGGTTGAACACTGAAGCTTTCTTT	CASRRQGLNTEAFF
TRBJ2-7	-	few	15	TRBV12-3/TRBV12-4	TGTGCCTCATCGAGTAGCTTCAATGGCTCCTACGAGCAGTACTTC	CASSSSFNGSYEQYF
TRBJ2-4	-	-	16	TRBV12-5	TGTGCTAGTCTTACTGATTTGGAACAGGGTCGGCACATTCAGTACTTC	CASLTDLEQGRHIQYF
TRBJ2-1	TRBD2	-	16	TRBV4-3	TGCGCCAGCAGCCAAGAAGGAGCGGGAGGCTACAATGAGCAGTTCTTC	CASSQEGAGGYNEQFF
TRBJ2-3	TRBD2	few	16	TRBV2	TGTGCCAGCAGTGAACTAGCGGCTTCTAGCACAGATACGCAGTATTTT	CASSELAASSTDTQYF
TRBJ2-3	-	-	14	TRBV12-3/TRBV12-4	TGTGCCAGCAAGGTCACGGGGGGCGTCGATACGCAGTATTTT	CASKVTGGVDTQYF
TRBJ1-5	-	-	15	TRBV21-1	TGTGCCAGCAGCCACCTCAGCGGGGGCAATCAGCCCCAGCATTTT	CASSHLSGGNQPQHF
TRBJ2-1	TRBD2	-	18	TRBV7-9	TGTGCCAGCAGCAAAAATCTCGCCGGGACTAGCGTCGGCAATGAGCAGTTCTTC	CASSKNLAGTSVGNEQFF
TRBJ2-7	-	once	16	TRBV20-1	TGCAGTGCTAGAGAGGCTAGCGCTTGGAGCTCCTACGAGCAGTACTTC	CSAREASAWSSYEQYF
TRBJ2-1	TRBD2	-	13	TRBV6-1	TGTGTCCTGCGGGGGTCCGCGTACAATGAGCAGTTCTTC	CVLRGSAYNEQFF
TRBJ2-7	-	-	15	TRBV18	TGTGCCAGCTCCGCCGGAACGGGTCCTACCTACGAGCAGTACTTC	CASSAGTGPTYEQYF
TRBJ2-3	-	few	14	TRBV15	TGTGCCACCAGCAGAGATAGAGCCCACGGTACGCAGTATTTT	CATSRDRAHGTQYF
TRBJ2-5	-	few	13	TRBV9	TGTGCCAGCAGCGTGGGAAGGGTTGGGACCCAGTACTTC	CASSVGRVGTQYF
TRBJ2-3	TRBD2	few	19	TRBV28	TGTGCCAGCAGTTCCACTAGCGGGAGGGCCTTTTCTCCCACAGATACGCAGTATTTT	CASSSTSGRAFSPTDTQYF
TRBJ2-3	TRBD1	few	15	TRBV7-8	TGTGCCAGCAGCCCACGGGACAGGGAGGCAGATACGCAGTATTTT	CASSPRDREADTQYF
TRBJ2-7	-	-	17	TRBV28	TGTGCCAGCAGTTTAGTTGTGGGGGTACCCAGCTCCTACGAGCAGTACTTC	CASSLVVGVPSSYEQYF
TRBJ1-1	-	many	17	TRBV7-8	TGTGCCAGCAGCCCAGATACGGGGTCTCGGGGAGTCGCTGAAGCTTTCTTT	CASSPDTGSRGVAEAFF
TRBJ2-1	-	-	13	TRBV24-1	TGTGCCACCAGTGATCCGGGACCCAATGCGCAGTTCTTC	CATSDPGPNAQFF
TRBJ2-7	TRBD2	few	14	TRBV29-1	TGCAGCGTTGAAGCGGGAGGTATTAATGGGGAGCAGTACTTC	CSVEAGGINGEQYF
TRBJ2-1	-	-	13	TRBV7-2	TGTGCCAGCAGCCCAACACAGTACGATGAGCAGTTCTTC	CASSPTQYDEQFF
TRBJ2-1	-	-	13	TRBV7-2	TGTGCCAGCAGCCTCCGTGTCAGAGTTGAGCAGTTCTTC	CASSLRVRVEQFF
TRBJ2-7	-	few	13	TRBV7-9	TGTGCCAGCAGCCCGAGGGGGGACCACGAGCAGTACTTC	CASSPRGDHEQYF
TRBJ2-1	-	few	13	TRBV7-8	TGTGCCAGCAGCGTCGCTCTTGGAGGTGAGCAGTTCTTC	CASSVALGGEQFF
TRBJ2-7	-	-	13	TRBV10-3	TGTGCCTCGGAGTCCGGGGAGACCTACGAGCAGTACTTC	CASESGETYEQYF